This T cell receptor beta chain was sequenced in a study of shared clonotypes between healthy human individuals. Profiling relied on immunoSEQ multiplex PCR, and the TCRdb table lists in-frame clones only, not all of them. The sample lists some 2.1 million clones, about 95% occurring once. Germline lookup yields CDR1 SGHRS and CDR2 YFSETQ. This CDR3 region has 13 residues. V was trimmed by 5 bases and J by 5 bases, leaving 12 bases between them. CD45RO-negative cells were positively selected for CCR7, leaving out terminally differentiated effector memory CD45RA+ cells. Among the donors, all were Caucasian adults who lived in Nashville, Tennessee.

The source of this sequence is a man younger than 30 in good health. The rearrangement joins TRBV5-1 to TRBJ2-3; no clear D. Sequenced sample: naive CD8+ T cells sorted from blood. The CDR3 DNA reads as TGCGCCAGCAGTGTGACTGCCGGAGATACGCAGTATTTT. Its translation: CASSVTAGDTQYF. The variable domain in full, with the rest retrieved from reference TRBV5-1 and TRBJ2-3, is KAGVTQTPRYLIKTRGQQVTLSCSPISGHRSVSWYQQTPGQGLQFLFEYFSETQRNKGNFPGRFSGRQFSNSRSEMNVSTLELGDSALYLCASSVTAGDTQYFGPGTRLTVL.